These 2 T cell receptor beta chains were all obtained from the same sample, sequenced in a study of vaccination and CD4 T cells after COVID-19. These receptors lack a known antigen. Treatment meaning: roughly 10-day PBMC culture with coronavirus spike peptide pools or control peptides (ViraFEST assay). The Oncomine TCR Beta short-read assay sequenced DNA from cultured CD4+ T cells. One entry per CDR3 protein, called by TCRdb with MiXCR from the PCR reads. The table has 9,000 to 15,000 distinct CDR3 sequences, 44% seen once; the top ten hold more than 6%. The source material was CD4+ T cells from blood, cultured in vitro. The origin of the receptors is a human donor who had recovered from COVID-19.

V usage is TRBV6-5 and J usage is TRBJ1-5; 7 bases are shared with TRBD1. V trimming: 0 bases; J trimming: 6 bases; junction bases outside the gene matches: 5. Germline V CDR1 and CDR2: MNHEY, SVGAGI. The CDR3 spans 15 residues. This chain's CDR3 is CASSYSNRGGQPQHF. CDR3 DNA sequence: TGTGCCAGCAGTTACTCGAACAGGGGTGGTCAGCCCCAGCATTTT.

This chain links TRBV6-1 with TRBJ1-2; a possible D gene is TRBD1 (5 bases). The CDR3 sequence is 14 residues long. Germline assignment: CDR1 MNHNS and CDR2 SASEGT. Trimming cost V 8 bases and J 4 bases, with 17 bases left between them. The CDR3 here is CASGGRTGSYGYTF. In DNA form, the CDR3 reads TGTGCCAGCGGGGGACGGACTGGCAGCTATGGCTACACCTTC.